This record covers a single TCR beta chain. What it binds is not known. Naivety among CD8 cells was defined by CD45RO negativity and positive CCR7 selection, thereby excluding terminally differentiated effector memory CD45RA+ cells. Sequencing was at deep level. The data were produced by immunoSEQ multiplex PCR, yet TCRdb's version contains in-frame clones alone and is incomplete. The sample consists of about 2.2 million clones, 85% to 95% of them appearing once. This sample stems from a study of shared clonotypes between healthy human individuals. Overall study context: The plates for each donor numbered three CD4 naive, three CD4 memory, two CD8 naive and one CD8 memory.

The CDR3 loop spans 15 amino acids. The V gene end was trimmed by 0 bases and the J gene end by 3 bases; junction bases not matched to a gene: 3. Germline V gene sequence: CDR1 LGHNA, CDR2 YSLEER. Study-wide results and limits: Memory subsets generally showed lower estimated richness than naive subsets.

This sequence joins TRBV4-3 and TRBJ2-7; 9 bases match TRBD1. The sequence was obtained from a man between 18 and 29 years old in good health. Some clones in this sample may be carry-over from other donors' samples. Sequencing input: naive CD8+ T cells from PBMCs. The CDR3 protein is CASSQEGTGIYEQYF. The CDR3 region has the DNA TGCGCCAGCAGCCAAGAAGGGACAGGGATCTACGAGCAGTACTTC.